This T cell receptor beta chain originates from a study of vaccination effects on CD4 cells after COVID-19. The overall study: Post-vaccine specimens were collected at a median of 72 days following the second dose. With 7.5 to 10 ug/ml peptides and 10 IU/ml IL-2, a few million PBMC per well were cultured.

Having been cultured for roughly 10 days, the cells underwent CD4+ T cell isolation. Two doses of BNT162b2 or mRNA-1273 vaccine were administered to participants. Clones were read by immunoSEQ multiplex PCR, and TCRdb kept only the in-frame ones, dropping some. The sample lists about 39,000 clones; approximately 70% were seen once. This clone was detected only once. Antigen specificity is unknown. With 2 bases removed from V and 6 bases from J, the gap between germline ends came to 11 bases. The CDR3 is 13 residues long. Germline CDR1 and CDR2: LGHDT and YNNKEL (reference sequence). The V and J genes are TRBV3-1 (or the pseudogene TRBV3-2) and TRBJ2-7; D possibly corresponds to TRBD1 (5 bases). Sample: CD4+ T cells from PBMCs cultured without peptide, taken after COVID-19 vaccination. This clonotype originated in a human donor who received a COVID-19 vaccine. This CDR3 is CASSQQGVGEQYF. CDR3 coding DNA: TGTGCCAGCAGCCAACAGGGTGTGGGCGAGCAGTACTTC.